This TCR beta chain was profiled in a study of OX40 agonist ivuxolimab in advanced cancers. Broadly, across the study: Ivuxolimab was a fully human IgG2 agonistic monoclonal antibody targeting the costimulatory receptor OX40 (CD134). Of the approximately 53 patients in dose escalation, 19 had hepatocellular carcinoma, around 15 had melanoma, 9 had renal cell carcinoma and 9 had head and neck cancer. The point of sequencing TCRbeta in the periphery was to test whether ivuxolimab changed TCR sequence diversity and drove clonal T-cell expansion. Prior anti-PD-1, anti-PD-L1 or anti-CTLA-4 therapy was permitted, and checkpoint inhibitors had been received by about 44% of dose-escalation patients. In the dose-escalation cohort, 65% to 85% of patients were male, and the mean age was around 65 years with a range of 23 to 79. The monotherapy dose-escalation portion (N of about 52 patients) of the phase I ivuxolimab trial is reported in the paper. Partial responses occurred in three dose-escalation patients, of whom one had hepatocellular carcinoma and two had cutaneous melanoma. Intravenous ivuxolimab was administered to patients every 2 weeks at six dose levels: 0.01, 0.1, 0.3, 1.5, 3 and 10 mg/kg.

The trial excluded patients who had a history of autoimmune disease or were on systemic immunosuppression. Peripheral blood for TCR sequencing was collected from all dose cohorts at baseline, on cycle 4 day 1, and on cycle 7 day 1. The samples were taken from a phase I, first-in-human, multicenter, open-label dose-escalation trial of ivuxolimab. Adults with locally advanced or metastatic head and neck squamous cell, hepatocellular, melanoma or renal cell carcinoma were enrolled in the trial. Before TCR sequencing, CD4+ T cells and CD8+ T cells from peripheral blood were sorted into separate populations. General conclusions and limits of the study: The antigen specificity of the clonally expanded peripheral T cells was not determined. Low levels of normalized T-cell clonal expansion were also shown by some nonresponding patients. At doses of 0.1 to 3.0 mg/kg, clonal expansion of both CD4+ and CD8+ T cells in blood was seen between baseline and week 6. After ivuxolimab, more expanded clones were found on average in CD8+ T cells than in CD4+ T cells. In the 0.1-3.0 mg/kg groups, partial responders had among the lowest normalized peripheral clonal expansion, particularly in CD8+ T cells.

The CDR3 runs 15 residues from the cysteine to the phenylalanine. Here the CDR3 DNA is all that survives: 45 bases in frame from base 1. The germline V gene encodes CDR1 SGHDT and CDR2 YYEEEE. V is trimmed back by 0 bases and J by 2 bases, and the junction contains 3 bases that no gene match accounts for. As for this clone: The specificity of this receptor is unknown. Base-call qualities are not available, and no considerably larger clone is one nucleotide away.

To sequence the TCRbeta CDR3 region, genomic DNA was isolated from the sorted cells. The immunoSEQ Assay was used for sequencing of TCRbeta CDR3 regions. Entries here come from immuneACCESS through TCRdb and include only in-frame sequences with V and J called. Some clones fail to appear in such tables; in the studies checked, an unresolved V gene covers under half of the shortfall, and the cause of the remainder is unknown. The sample table holds 83,000 or so clones, of which approximately 91% were seen once. Of the sample, roughly 0.69% is held by the ten largest clones. Sequenced here: CD4+ or CD8+ T cells sorted from blood, sampled in a trial of the OX40 agonist ivuxolimab. The chain is encoded by TRBV5-6 joined to TRBJ2-5; 8 junctional bases match TRBD2. The source is an adult with an advanced solid tumor such as melanoma, head and neck, liver or kidney cancer. The CDR3 protein is CASSLVVAGQETQYF. The nucleotide sequence reads as follows: TGTGCCAGCAGCTTGGTCGTAGCGGGACAAGAGACCCAGTACTTC.